These 27 T cell receptor beta chains originate from one sample sequenced in a study of T cell repertoires in cytomegalovirus infection. TCRdb re-derived calls from the reads in MiXCR, one entry per CDR3 protein. The data show almost 500,000 distinct CDR3 sequences, approximately 10% seen once. Sequenced material: PBMCs. These receptors all come from a human donor in good health (CMV status not recorded). Some clones in this sample may be carry-over from other donors' samples.

This clonotype has more than one count but fewer than ten. The rearrangement joins TRBV28 to TRBJ2-5, with 9 nucleotides matching TRBD1. Trimming took 1 base from V and 4 from J; bases not matched to a gene: 7. CDR1 is MDHEN and CDR2 is SYDVKM in the germline V gene. The CDR3 loop spans 16 amino acids. Here the CDR3 reads CASSLSGTGWSETQYF. The CDR3 nucleotides read TGTGCCAGCAGTTTATCGGGGACAGGGTGGTCAGAGACCCAGTACTTC.

About this clonotype itself: A clone one base away is much larger, so this may be a read error. The V and J genes are TRBV7-3 and TRBJ2-2, with 9 bases fitting TRBD1. The CDR3 is made up of 15 amino acids. CDR1 is SGHTA and CDR2 is FQGTGA in the germline V gene. CDR3 sequence: CASSSRQGVTGGLFF. In DNA form, the CDR3 reads TGTGCCAGCAGCTCCCGACAGGGGGTCACCGGGGGGCTGTTTTTT.

This clonotype was counted ten times or more. V gene TRBV7-3 combines with J gene TRBJ1-1, with D unresolved. Germline values: CDR1 SGHTA, CDR2 FQGTGA. The V and J ends lost 2 bases and 3 bases respectively, with 10 bases between them. The CDR3 totals 14 residues. The CDR3 spells CASSLVPGDTEAFF. The CDR3 DNA reads TGTGCCAGCAGCTTAGTACCGGGCGACACTGAAGCTTTCTTT.

In its sample, this clonotype was seen once. The gene calls are TRBV3-1 and TRBJ1-1; no definite D call. With 4 bases removed from V and 5 bases from J, the gap between germline ends came to 11 bases. Germline V lookup: CDR1 LGHDT, CDR2 YNNKEL (reference sequence). The length of the CDR3 is 13 residues. CDR3 nucleotide sequence: TGTGCCAGCAGCCGAACAGAGGGTACTGAAGCTTTCTTT. Protein product: CASSRTEGTEAFF.

This clonotype was counted between two and nine times. The CDR3 loop is CASSRAGTGGSPLHF. The CDR3 coding sequence is TGTGCCAGCAGTCGCGCCGGGACAGGGGGTTCACCCCTCCACTTT. The chain is built from TRBV12-3 or TRBV12-4 and TRBJ1-6; TRBD1 matches 11 bases. This CDR3 comprises 15 residues. The V gene end was trimmed by 5 bases and the J gene end by 9 bases; junction bases not matched to a gene: 6.

This clonotype was seen ten or more times. The rearrangement links TRBV5-6 to TRBJ1-2; 9 positions agree with TRBD1. Germline assignment: CDR1 SGHDT and CDR2 YYEEEE. J gave up 6 bases and V 2 bases, and 5 bases lay outside the gene matches. The CDR3 sequence is 14 residues long. CDR3 sequence reads: CASSFVDRGDGYTF. For the CDR3, the DNA is TGTGCCAGCAGCTTTGTGGACAGGGGAGATGGCTACACCTTC.

The gene calls are TRBV6-5 and TRBJ2-1, with a possible D match to TRBD2 (5 bases). V dropped 6 bases and J dropped 4 bases, with 19 bases sitting between them. This CDR3 comprises 16 residues. CDR1 is MNHEY, CDR2 SVGAGI, per germline. In nucleotides, the CDR3 is TGTGCCAGCAGAAGTGGAGGAGCAGCGCGGTACAATGAGCAGTTCTTC. Translated, it gives CASRSGGAARYNEQFF.

This clonotype was seen at least ten times. The CDR3 DNA follows: TGTGCCAGCAGATCCGGGACGAACACTGAAGCTTTCTTT. Protein: CASRSGTNTEAFF. This sequence joins TRBV5-4 and TRBJ1-1; D is perhaps TRBD1 (5 bases). The germline gives CDR1 SGHNT, CDR2 YYREEE (reference sequence). The germline V and J ends were trimmed by 5 bases and 1 base, with 9 bases remaining between them. The CDR3 runs 13 residues.

There are a few counts of this clonotype. The rearrangement joins TRBV30 to TRBJ2-1; tentatively, D is TRBD2 (5 bases). The CDR3 runs to 14 residues. CDR1 and CDR2 (germline): GTSNPN, SVGIG (reference sequence). V shed 2 bases and J shed 4 bases, with 12 bases lying between them. CDR3 in amino acids: CAWSPGNQYNEQFF. For the CDR3, the DNA is TGTGCCTGGAGTCCGGGGAACCAGTACAATGAGCAGTTCTTC.

This clonotype was counted many times. The gene calls are TRBV7-2 and TRBJ1-2, with D perhaps matching TRBD1 (5 bases). Per germline, CDR1 SGHTA and CDR2 FQGNSA. The length of the CDR3 is 13 residues. The V end lost 5 bases, the J end lost 6 bases, and 13 bases lay between the germline ends. The chain's CDR3 is CASSRGSLDGYTF. DNA for the CDR3: TGTGCCAGCAGCCGGGGGAGTTTGGATGGCTACACCTTC.

The chain combines TRBV29-1 with TRBJ1-1, with TRBD1 matching over 9 bases. There are 12 residues in the CDR3. The junction had 6 bases not matched to a gene; V was cut back by 6 bases and J by 7 bases. CDR1 is SQVTM, CDR2 ANQGSEA, per germline. CDR3 sequence: CSVPDRGIEAFF. The DNA of the CDR3 is TGCAGCGTCCCCGACAGGGGGATTGAAGCTTTCTTT.

V and J are TRBV5-1 and TRBJ2-1; D ambiguous. The V end was cut by 4 bases, the J end by 2 bases, with 13 bases between. The CDR3 has 15 residues. CDR1 SGHRS and CDR2 YFSETQ come from the germline V gene. The CDR3 sequence: CASSRAETPYNEQFF. The DNA of the CDR3 is TGCGCCAGCAGCCGGGCCGAGACACCCTACAATGAGCAGTTCTTC. The entire variable domain, with the rest obtained from reference TRBV5-1 and TRBJ2-1, is as follows: KAGVTQTPRYLIKTRGQQVTLSCSPISGHRSVSWYQQTPGQGLQFLFEYFSETQRNKGNFPGRFSGRQFSNSRSEMNVSTLELGDSALYLCASSRAETPYNEQFFGPGTRLTVL.

Many counts were recorded for this clonotype. The rearrangement uses TRBV7-8 and TRBJ1-4, with 7 positions matching TRBD1. The CDR3 length is 15 residues. The germline gives CDR1 SGHVS, CDR2 FQNEAQ. The ends lost 5 bases at V and 7 bases at J; junction bases unmatched: 10. Here the CDR3 reads CASSQEQGPGEKLFF. The CDR3 nucleotides read TGTGCCAGCAGCCAAGAACAGGGGCCTGGTGAAAAACTGTTTTTT.

This clonotype was seen a handful of times. The rearrangement joins TRBV5-6 to TRBJ2-7; D is possibly TRBD1 (6 bases). CDR3 length: 14 residues. Germline V gives CDR1 SGHDT, CDR2 YYEEEE. V lost 3 bases and J lost 7, with 17 bases in between. The CDR3 nucleotides read TGTGCCAGCAGCTCCAGAGGGACACCGTGGGAGCAGTACTTC. The encoded protein is CASSSRGTPWEQYF.

This clonotype was seen ten or more times. This chain uses TRBV19 with TRBJ1-6; D possibly corresponds to TRBD1 (6 bases). This CDR3 is 16 amino acids long. Trimming left V 1 base short and J 13 bases short, with 20 bases between. CDR1 and CDR2 (germline): LNHDA, SQIVND (reference sequence). CDR3 nucleotides: TGTGCCAGTAGTATAGGGACAGTCAACATAATTCACCCCCTCCACTTT. It translates to CASSIGTVNIIHPLHF.

This clonotype was seen ten or more times. V usage is TRBV6-1 and J usage is TRBJ2-3, with 11 bases matching TRBD2. V lost 2 bases to trimming and J lost 0 bases; unmatched junction nucleotides: 4. CDR3 length: 17 amino acids. Germline values: CDR1 MNHNS, CDR2 SASEGT. The DNA of the CDR3 is TGTGCCAGCAGTGAAAGCAGGACTAGCGGGAGCACAGATACGCAGTATTTT. Translated, it gives CASSESRTSGSTDTQYF.

Ten or more counts support this clonotype. The genes are TRBV4-2 and TRBJ2-7; 13 bases match TRBD2. Germline V gene data show CDR1 as LGHNA and CDR2 as YNFKEQ. V was pared by 4 bases and J by 5 bases, with 5 bases of the junction left unmatched. The CDR3 consists of 15 residues. For the CDR3, the DNA is TGTGCCAGCAGCCCCACTAGCGGGAGGGCCGACGAGCAGTACTTC. This gives the protein CASSPTSGRADEQYF.

The rearrangement links TRBV28 to TRBJ1-6; 9 nucleotides line up with TRBD1. After removal of 5 bases from V and 3 bases from J, the junction contained 5 bases not matched to a gene. Germline V gene sequence: CDR1 MDHEN, CDR2 SYDVKM. The CDR3 consists of 16 residues. CDR3 region: CASSPQGAFYNSPLHF. CDR3 nucleotide sequence: TGTGCCAGCAGTCCACAGGGGGCTTTCTATAATTCACCCCTCCACTTT. Supplemented by reference TRBV28 and TRBJ1-6, the full variable domain reads DVKVTQSSRYLVKRTGEKVFLECVQDMDHENMFWYRQDPGLGLRLIYFSYDVKMKEKGDIPEGYSVSREKKERFSLILESASTNQTSMYLCASSPQGAFYNSPLHFGNGTRLTVT.

This clonotype turned up a few times. The V and J genes are TRBV25-1 and TRBJ1-2; D is unresolved. Per the germline V gene, CDR1 is MGHDK and CDR2 is SYGVNS. The CDR3 runs 14 residues. V shed 1 base and J shed 2 bases, with 8 bases lying between them. This chain's CDR3 is CASSEFSANYGYTF. CDR3 nucleotide sequence: TGTGCCAGCAGTGAATTTAGCGCAAACTATGGCTACACCTTC.

This chain connects TRBV2 to TRBJ1-4, with D maybe TRBD1 (5 bases). CDR1 is SNHLY, CDR2 FYNNEI, per germline. This CDR3 has 12 residues. Trimming shortened V by 4 bases and J by 16 bases, and 16 bases separated the two germline ends. CDR3 amino acids: CASSVPVRDPFF. CDR3 nucleotides: TGTGCCAGCAGTGTCCCTGTCAGGGACCCGTTTTTT.

This clonotype has at least ten counts. This chain links TRBV6-2 or TRBV6-3 with TRBJ2-7, with D perhaps TRBD1 or TRBD2 (5 bases each). The V and J ends lost 6 bases and 6 bases respectively, with 18 bases between them. The CDR3 covers 14 residues. The V gene's germline CDR1 is MNHEY and CDR2 SVGEGT. This chain's CDR3 is CASRAGTALGEQYF. CDR3 DNA: TGTGCCAGCAGGGCCGGGACCGCCTTGGGCGAGCAGTACTTC.

This clonotype showed up many times. This chain links TRBV7-9 with TRBJ2-1; 14 bases align to TRBD2. J gave up 8 bases and V 3 bases, and 6 bases lay outside the gene matches. The CDR3 sequence is 16 residues long. Germline V gene data show CDR1 as SEHNR and CDR2 as FQNEAQ (reference sequence). In nucleotides, the CDR3 is TGTGCCAGCAGCTTCGCCGGGACTAGCGGGAGCTATGAGCAGTTCTTC. Its protein product is CASSFAGTSGSYEQFF.

This clonotype was picked up many times. This chain uses TRBV9 with TRBJ2-1; D gene uncertain. V dropped 0 bases and J dropped 7 bases, with 2 bases sitting between them. The CDR3 runs to 11 residues. The V gene's germline CDR1 is SGDLS and CDR2 YYNGEE. The CDR3 sequence: CASSVENEQFF. The CDR3 region has the DNA TGTGCCAGCAGCGTAGAAAATGAGCAGTTCTTC.

This clonotype was observed a handful of times. The chain employs TRBV6-6 and TRBJ2-7; TRBD2 agrees at 8 bases. J gave up 6 bases and V 2 bases, and 12 bases lay outside the gene matches. Germline CDR1 reads MNHNY; CDR2 reads SVGAGI (reference sequence). CDR3 size: 16 residues. The CDR3, as DNA: TGTGCCAGCAGTTACACTTTCGGGGGGGCAAGCGGCGAGCAGTACTTC. As protein: CASSYTFGGASGEQYF.

This clonotype was seen many times. The rearrangement links TRBV12-3 or TRBV12-4 to TRBJ2-2; D unclear. The CDR3 loop spans 16 amino acids. Trimming shortened V by 6 bases and J by 2 bases, and 16 bases separated the two germline ends. The CDR3 is CASSPLQRANTGELFF. The CDR3 region has the DNA TGTGCCAGCAGCCCTCTACAGAGAGCTAACACCGGGGAGCTGTTTTTT.

The chain links TRBV18 to TRBJ2-2; weak D call: TRBD1 (6 bases). Trimming removed 3 bases at V and 4 bases at J, with 9 bases between. The CDR3 covers 14 residues. Germline loops: CDR1 KGHSH, CDR2 LQKENI. CDR3 in DNA: TGTGCCAGCTCACCGTGGGACACCACCGGGGAGCTGTTTTTT. This translates into CASSPWDTTGELFF. Complete variable domain (other parts from reference TRBV18 and TRBJ2-2): NAGVMQNPRHLVRRRGQEARLRCSPMKGHSHVYWYRQLPEEGLKFMVYLQKENIIDESGMPKERFSAEFPKEGPSILRIQQVVRGDSAAYFCASSPWDTTGELFFGEGSRLTVL.

The chain uses TRBV14 and TRBJ1-2, with a possible D match to TRBD1 (5 bases). V was trimmed by 4 bases and J by 14 bases, leaving 26 bases between them. CDR1 SGHDN and CDR2 FVKESK come from the germline V gene. The CDR3 sequence is 15 residues long. This chain's CDR3 is CASSPMLIWGQGQTF. The CDR3, as DNA: TGTGCCAGCAGCCCCATGTTAATTTGGGGTCAGGGCCAAACCTTC. Based on the CDR3 plus reference TRBV14 and TRBJ1-2, the full variable domain is EAGVTQFPSHSVIEKGQTVTLRCDPISGHDNLYWYRRVMGKEIKFLLHFVKESKQDESGMPNNRFLAERTGGTYSTLKVQPAELEDSGVYFCASSPMLIWGQGQTFGSGTRLTVV.